This T cell receptor (beta chain) is from a study of blood T cell repertoires in COVID-19. Profiling relied on immunoSEQ multiplex PCR, and the TCRdb table lists in-frame clones only, not all of them. The repertoire has about 300,000 clones, 80% to 95% of them found once; the top ten carry around 6.8%. Germline CDR1 is LGHNA and CDR2 is YNFKEQ. Trimming removed 3 bases from V and 6 bases from J; junction bases left unmatched: 6. This CDR3 has 15 amino acids. The chain combines TRBV4-2 with TRBJ2-2, with TRBD2 identical over 8 bases. Sequencing was carried out using peripheral blood. The clonotype was recovered from a woman in her thirties with COVID-19, enrolled during active disease. This CDR3 reads CASSQSGSRSGELFF. DNA of the CDR3: TGTGCCAGCAGCCAGAGCGGGAGTCGGTCCGGGGAGCTGTTTTTT.